One and the same sample provided the 7 T cell receptor beta chains below, sequenced in a study of blood T cell repertoires in COVID-19. The assay was immunoSEQ multiplex PCR, and TCRdb's table has in-frame clones only and misses some. Seen here are about 200,000 clones, 86% observed once, and the top ten hold around 4.5%. Sample: PBMCs or T cells enriched from blood (not recorded which). These receptor sequences come from a woman aged 30 to 39 who had been exposed to COVID-19.

The gene calls are TRBV24-1 and TRBJ1-1; 8 nucleotides line up with TRBD1. V was pared by 3 bases and J by 10 bases, with 12 bases of the junction left unmatched. Looked up from germline, CDR1 is KGHDR and CDR2 is SFDVKD. This CDR3 region has 15 residues. The CDR3 protein is CATSDIRGRTGGAFF. The CDR3 coding sequence is TGTGCCACCAGTGATATTCGGGGGCGTACAGGGGGAGCTTTCTTT.

V gene TRBV11-3 combines with J gene TRBJ2-7; 14 bases are a match to TRBD2. The V and J ends lost 5 bases and 3 bases, in that order; junction bases with no gene match: 6. The germline gives CDR1 SGHNT, CDR2 YENEEA. The CDR3 runs 16 residues. The CDR3 DNA is TGTGCCAGCAGCCCCAGGACTAGCGGGGGGAACTACGAGCAGTACTTC. Translating it yields CASSPRTSGGNYEQYF.

This chain's CDR3 is CASNKPGQGPSYGYTF. The DNA for the CDR3 is TGTGCCAGCAACAAACCGGGACAGGGGCCTTCCTATGGCTACACCTTC. This sequence joins TRBV9 and TRBJ1-2, with 10 bases identical to TRBD1. This CDR3 comprises 16 residues. CDR1 and CDR2 from the germline V gene are SGDLS and YYNGEE. Trimming at V came to 6 bases and at J to 4 bases, leaving 12 bases not matched to a gene.

The chain has TRBV11-1 and TRBJ2-4; possible D gene TRBD2, 5 bases. The length of the CDR3 is 12 residues. Per germline, CDR1 SGHAT and CDR2 FQDESV (reference sequence). V dropped 5 bases and J dropped 8 bases, with 10 bases sitting between them. CDR3 region: CASSPRRDIQYF. CDR3 in DNA: TGTGCCAGCAGCCCCCGGCGGGACATTCAGTACTTC. Supplemented by reference TRBV11-1 and TRBJ2-4, the full variable domain reads EAEVAQSPRYKITEKSQAVAFWCDPISGHATLYWYRQILGQGPELLVQFQDESVVDDSQLPKDRFSAERLKGVDSTLKIQPAELGDSAMYLCASSPRRDIQYFGAGTRLSVL.

The V gene is TRBV6-5, the J gene TRBJ1-2; 12 nucleotides match TRBD1. V was clipped by 7 bases and J by 9 bases; unmatched bases: 6. This CDR3 has 13 residues. CDR1 is MNHEY and CDR2 is SVGAGI in the germline V gene. CDR3: CASTGTGGPSYTF. The CDR3 DNA is TGTGCCAGCACCGGGACAGGGGGCCCAAGCTACACCTTC.

The chain has TRBV10-3 and TRBJ2-1; TRBD2 agrees at 10 bases. CDR3 length equals 14 residues. Germline CDR1 and CDR2: ENHRY and SYGVKD. Unmatched junction bases numbered 3, after V lost 6 bases and J lost 4 bases. CDR3 bases: TGTGCCATCAGAGGACTAGCGGAGTACAATGAGCAGTTCTTC. It translates to CAIRGLAEYNEQFF.

The chain carries TRBV18 and TRBJ2-3; D remains unclear. Trimming took 6 bases from V and 3 from J, leaving 7 bases between them. Germline lookup yields CDR1 KGHSH and CDR2 LQKENI. The CDR3 totals 12 residues. CDR3 nucleotide sequence: TGTGCCAGCTCGCGGATAACAGATACGCAGTATTTT. This encodes CASSRITDTQYF. Drawing the rest from reference TRBV18 and TRBJ2-3, the complete variable domain is NAGVMQNPRHLVRRRGQEARLRCSPMKGHSHVYWYRQLPEEGLKFMVYLQKENIIDESGMPKERFSAEFPKEGPSILRIQQVVRGDSAAYFCASSRITDTQYFGPGTRLTVL.